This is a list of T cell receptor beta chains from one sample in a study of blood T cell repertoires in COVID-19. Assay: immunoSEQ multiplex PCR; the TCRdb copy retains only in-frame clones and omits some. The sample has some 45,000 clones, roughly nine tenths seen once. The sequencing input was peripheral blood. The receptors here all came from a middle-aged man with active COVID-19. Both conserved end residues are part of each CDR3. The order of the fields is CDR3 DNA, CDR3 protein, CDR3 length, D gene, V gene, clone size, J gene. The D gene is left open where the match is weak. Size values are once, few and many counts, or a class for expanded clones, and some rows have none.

TGTGCCAGCTCACCCGCTGAAGGGGCAGGATATGAAGCTTTCTTT | CASSPAEGAGYEAFF | 15 | - | TRBV18 | - | TRBJ1-1
TGCGCCAGCAGCCCAGCAGGGGGCGGCTATGGCTACACCTTC | CASSPAGGGYGYTF | 14 | TRBD1 | TRBV5-1 | - | TRBJ1-2
TGTGCCAGCAGCTGGGGGGGCTCCTACAATGAGCAGTTCTTC | CASSWGGSYNEQFF | 14 | TRBD2 | TRBV7-9 | - | TRBJ2-1
TGTGCCACCAGTGACGTATCAGATACGCAGTATTTT | CATSDVSDTQYF | 12 | - | TRBV24-1 | - | TRBJ2-3
TGTGCCAGCTCACCACTGAGGAAGCGGGAGGGAAGCTCCTACAATGAGCAGTTCTTC | CASSPLRKREGSSYNEQFF | 19 | TRBD2 | TRBV18 | - | TRBJ2-1
TGCGCCAGCAGCCAGAACCCGGGACAGGAGAACACTGAAGCTTTCTTT | CASSQNPGQENTEAFF | 16 | TRBD1 | TRBV5-1 | - | TRBJ1-1
TGCGCCAGCAGCTTGGCGGGAGGGCCCCAAGAGACCCAGTACTTC | CASSLAGGPQETQYF | 15 | TRBD2 | TRBV5-1 | - | TRBJ2-5
TGTGCCAGCAGACCGACGCGGGTTGGCGGGAGGGCCCGCGTTGAGCAGTTCTTC | CASRPTRVGGRARVEQFF | 18 | TRBD2 | TRBV2 | - | TRBJ2-1
TGCGCCAGCAGCTTCGGGGAGAATCATGGCTACACCTTC | CASSFGENHGYTF | 13 | - | TRBV5-1 | - | TRBJ1-2
TGCAGCGTTTATGGGCGCGGGGCTAGCACAGATACGCAGTATTTT | CSVYGRGASTDTQYF | 15 | - | TRBV29-1 | - | TRBJ2-3
TGTGCCAGCAGAAACAGGGACACTAACTATGGCTACACCTTC | CASRNRDTNYGYTF | 14 | - | TRBV28 | - | TRBJ1-2
TGTGCCAGCAGCTTGTCAGGGGCCACTGAAGCTTTCTTT | CASSLSGATEAFF | 13 | - | TRBV11-3 | - | TRBJ1-1
TGTGCCAGCAGAGCGACAGCTCTTGGCTCCTATAATTCACCCCTCCACTTT | CASRATALGSYNSPLHF | 17 | - | TRBV27 | - | TRBJ1-6
TGTGCCAGCAGCGTGGGAACAGGGGGTGGCGAGACCCAGTACTTC | CASSVGTGGGETQYF | 15 | TRBD1 | TRBV9 | - | TRBJ2-5
TGTGCCAGCAGGGCGGGACTAGCGGTCTCCTACGAGCAGTACTTC | CASRAGLAVSYEQYF | 15 | TRBD2 | TRBV5-4 | - | TRBJ2-7
TGTGCCAGCAGCTTCTCGGTAGCGGGAGACAATGAGCAGTTCTTC | CASSFSVAGDNEQFF | 15 | TRBD2 | TRBV7-9 | - | TRBJ2-1
TGTGCCAGCAGCCAACCGGGACAGGGGGCGTTCTATGGCTACACCTTC | CASSQPGQGAFYGYTF | 16 | TRBD1 | TRBV3-1/TRBV3-2 | - | TRBJ1-2
TGTGCCTGGAGTAGGGGAACCAAAGAGACCCAGTACTTC | CAWSRGTKETQYF | 13 | - | TRBV30 | - | TRBJ2-5
TGCGCCAGCAGCGTCGGGGGGTACACTGAAGCTTTCTTT | CASSVGGYTEAFF | 13 | - | TRBV5-1 | - | TRBJ1-1
TGTGCCAGCAGGACAGGGGCGGTGGGTTTGGACGAGCAGTACTTC | CASRTGAVGLDEQYF | 15 | TRBD1 | TRBV6-5 | - | TRBJ2-7
TGTGCCAGCAGCCCCAGGGGGGACGGCGTGGCTGGTGGCTACACCTTC | CASSPRGDGVAGGYTF | 16 | TRBD1 | TRBV11-2 | - | TRBJ1-2
TGTGCCAGCAGCGCTGATATGGGGAGCGGCTACACCTTC | CASSADMGSGYTF | 13 | - | TRBV28 | - | TRBJ1-2
TGCAGCGGTCGGATGGCCCGGAGGACTGGAAACACCATATATTTT | CSGRMARRTGNTIYF | 15 | - | TRBV29-1 | - | TRBJ1-3
TGTGCCTGGAGCGTCGACACCGGGGAGCTGTTTTTT | CAWSVDTGELFF | 12 | - | TRBV30 | once | TRBJ2-2
TGTGCCAGCAGCTTAGAAGAGGACTACGAGCAGTACTTC | CASSLEEDYEQYF | 13 | - | TRBV11-1 | - | TRBJ2-7
TGTGCCAGCTCACAGGGGTCGACCCTGGGGGAAAAACTGTTTTTT | CASSQGSTLGEKLFF | 15 | - | TRBV18 | - | TRBJ1-4
TGTGCCAGCAGTTTGGTCGGGCAGCCCCAGCATTTT | CASSLVGQPQHF | 12 | - | TRBV28 | once | TRBJ1-5
TGTGCCAGCCGGACAGACTATAATTCACCCCTCCACTTT | CASRTDYNSPLHF | 13 | - | TRBV3-1/TRBV3-2 | - | TRBJ1-6
TGTGCCAGCAGCCAGAGACTGCACTCTGGAAACACCATATATTTT | CASSQRLHSGNTIYF | 15 | - | TRBV11-2 | - | TRBJ1-3
TGTGCCAGCAGTCGGGCCGGGACAGGGATCGTCCACGAGCAGTACTTC | CASSRAGTGIVHEQYF | 16 | TRBD1 | TRBV28 | - | TRBJ2-7
TGTGCCAGCAGCTTAGAGGGGAACTACGAGCAGTACTTC | CASSLEGNYEQYF | 13 | - | TRBV7-8 | - | TRBJ2-7
TGTGCCAGCTCACCACCGGGCACGAACTCTGGAAACACCATATATTTT | CASSPPGTNSGNTIYF | 16 | - | TRBV18 | few | TRBJ1-3
TGCGCCAGCAGCCCGGGTGCCTCGAACACCGGGGAGCTGTTTTTT | CASSPGASNTGELFF | 15 | - | TRBV5-1 | - | TRBJ2-2
TGTGCCAGCAGCGTAGGCGGGGGGGCTAATCAGCCCCAGCATTTT | CASSVGGGANQPQHF | 15 | - | TRBV9 | - | TRBJ1-5
TGTGCCAGCTCATTGAAGCCCGGAGACTCTAACTATGGCTACACCTTC | CASSLKPGDSNYGYTF | 16 | - | TRBV18 | - | TRBJ1-2
TGTGCCACCCAGGGGGCCTACGAGCAGTACTTC | CATQGAYEQYF | 11 | TRBD1 | TRBV19 | - | TRBJ2-7
TGTGCCAGTAGTAGGGGACAGGGCTATGGCTACACCTTC | CASSRGQGYGYTF | 13 | TRBD1 | TRBV19 | - | TRBJ1-2
TGTGCCAGCAGTTACGCGGGGTTCACTGAAGCTTTCTTT | CASSYAGFTEAFF | 13 | - | TRBV6-5 | - | TRBJ1-1
TGTGCCAGCAGCCCACGTAGGACAGTTCAAGAGACCCAGTACTTC | CASSPRRTVQETQYF | 15 | - | TRBV7-7 | - | TRBJ2-5
TGTGCCAGCAGTTACGGGACAGGGGGTGACAATGAGCAGTTCTTC | CASSYGTGGDNEQFF | 15 | TRBD1 | TRBV6-5 | - | TRBJ2-1
TGTGCCAGCAGTTACTCCACAGGCACGAGTCCCTACGAGCAGTACTTC | CASSYSTGTSPYEQYF | 16 | - | TRBV6-5 | - | TRBJ2-7
TGTGCCAGCAGATTGGACAGGGGAATCACCGGGGAGCTGTTTTTT | CASRLDRGITGELFF | 15 | TRBD1 | TRBV2 | - | TRBJ2-2